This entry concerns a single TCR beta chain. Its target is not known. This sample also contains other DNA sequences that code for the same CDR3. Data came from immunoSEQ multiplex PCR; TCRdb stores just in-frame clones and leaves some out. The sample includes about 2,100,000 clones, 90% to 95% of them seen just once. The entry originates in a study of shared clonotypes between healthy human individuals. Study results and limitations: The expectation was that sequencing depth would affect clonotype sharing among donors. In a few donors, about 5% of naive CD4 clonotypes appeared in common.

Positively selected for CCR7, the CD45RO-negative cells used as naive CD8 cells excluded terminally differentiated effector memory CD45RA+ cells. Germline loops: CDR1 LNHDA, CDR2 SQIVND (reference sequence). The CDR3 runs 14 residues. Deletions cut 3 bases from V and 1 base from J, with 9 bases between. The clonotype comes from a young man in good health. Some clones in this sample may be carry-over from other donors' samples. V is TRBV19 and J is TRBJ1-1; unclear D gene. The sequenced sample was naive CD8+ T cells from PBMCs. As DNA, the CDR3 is TGTGCCAGTAGTATCGGCCAGTCGAACACTGAAGCTTTCTTT. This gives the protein CASSIGQSNTEAFF.